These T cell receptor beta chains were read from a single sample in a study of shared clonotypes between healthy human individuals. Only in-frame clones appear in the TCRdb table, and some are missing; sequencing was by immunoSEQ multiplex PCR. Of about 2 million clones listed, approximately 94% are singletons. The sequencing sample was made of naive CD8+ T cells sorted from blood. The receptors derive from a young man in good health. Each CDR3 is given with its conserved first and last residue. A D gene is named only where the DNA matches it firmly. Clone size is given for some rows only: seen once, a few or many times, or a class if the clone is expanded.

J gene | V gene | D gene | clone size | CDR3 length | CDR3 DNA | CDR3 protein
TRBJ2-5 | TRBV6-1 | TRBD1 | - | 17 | TGTGCCAGCAGTGAATGGGGTCCAGGGGGCGGACAAGAGACCCAGTACTTC | CASSEWGPGGGQETQYF
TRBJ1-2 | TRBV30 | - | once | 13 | TGTGCCTGGAGTACTGGGGGCAGTCATGGCTACACCTTC | CAWSTGGSHGYTF
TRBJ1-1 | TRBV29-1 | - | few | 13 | TGCAGTGCCTATGGGGAGTGGGGCACTGAAGCTTTCTTT | CSAYGEWGTEAFF
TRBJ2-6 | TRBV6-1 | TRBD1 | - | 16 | TGTGCCAGCAGTGACCAGGGGGCTGGTGGGGCCAACGTCCTGACTTTC | CASSDQGAGGANVLTF
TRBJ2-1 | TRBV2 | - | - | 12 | TGTGCCAGCAGGGACAGATTAAATGAGCAGTTCTTC | CASRDRLNEQFF
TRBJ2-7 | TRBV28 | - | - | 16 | TGTGCCAGCAGTTTCCTGGGGGGGGACAGCCCATACGAGCAGTACTTC | CASSFLGGDSPYEQYF
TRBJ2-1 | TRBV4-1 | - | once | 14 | TGCGCCAGCAGCCAGGGGACGGGTTACAATGAGCAGTTCTTC | CASSQGTGYNEQFF
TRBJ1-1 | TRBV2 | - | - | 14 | TGTGCCAGCAATGACGACATCATGAACACTGAAGCTTTCTTT | CASNDDIMNTEAFF
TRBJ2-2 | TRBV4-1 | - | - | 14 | TGCGCCAGCAGCCAAAGACAGCTCCGTCCGGAGCTGTTTTTT | CASSQRQLRPELFF
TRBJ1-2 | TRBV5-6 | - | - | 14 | TGTGCCAGCAGCCCACCCGGGACGGTCAGGGGCTACACCTTC | CASSPPGTVRGYTF
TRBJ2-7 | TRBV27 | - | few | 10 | TGTGCCAGCAGTTTAAACGAGCAGTACTTC | CASSLNEQYF
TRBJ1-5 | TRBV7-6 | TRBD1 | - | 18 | TGTGCCAGCATCCCTTCGGACAGGGCCTTATATAGCAATCAGCCCCAGCATTTT | CASIPSDRALYSNQPQHF
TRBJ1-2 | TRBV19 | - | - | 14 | TGTGCCAGTAGTATCGGGGCCGGGGACTATGGCTACACCTTC | CASSIGAGDYGYTF
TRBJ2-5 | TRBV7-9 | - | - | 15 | TGTGCCAGCAGCTTACTTACGGGAGTCGGAGAGACCCAGTACTTC | CASSLLTGVGETQYF
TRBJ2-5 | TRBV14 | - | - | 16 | TGTGCCAGCAGCCAAGTCGCGGGGTATAACCAAGAGACCCAGTACTTC | CASSQVAGYNQETQYF
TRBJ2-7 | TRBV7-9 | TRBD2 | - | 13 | TGTGCCAGTATGGGACTAGCGGACTACGAGCAGTACTTC | CASMGLADYEQYF
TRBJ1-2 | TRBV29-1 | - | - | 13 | TGCAGCGTTGAACAACAGGGAGGCTATGGCTACACCTTC | CSVEQQGGYGYTF
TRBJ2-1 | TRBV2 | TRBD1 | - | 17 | TGTGCCAGCAGTGTTAGCTTCCTTGAGGGGGCCGATAATGAGCAGTTCTTC | CASSVSFLEGADNEQFF
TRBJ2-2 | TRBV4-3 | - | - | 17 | TGCGCCAGCAGCCACCTACTAGGGGGAGGCAACACCGGGGAGCTGTTTTTT | CASSHLLGGGNTGELFF
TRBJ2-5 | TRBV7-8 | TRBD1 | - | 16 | TGTGCCAGCAGCTTCGACAGGGAAGGGCTCCCGGAGACCCAGTACTTC | CASSFDREGLPETQYF
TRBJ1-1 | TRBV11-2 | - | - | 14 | TGTGCCAGCAGCGAACCTATATTGAACACTGAAGCTTTCTTT | CASSEPILNTEAFF
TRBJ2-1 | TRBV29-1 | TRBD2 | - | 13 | TGCAGCGTAGCCGGGACTACCTACAATGAGCAGTTCTTC | CSVAGTTYNEQFF
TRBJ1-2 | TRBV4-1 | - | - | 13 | TGCGCCAGCAGCCAAGTCACAGGGCCCGGCTACACCTTC | CASSQVTGPGYTF
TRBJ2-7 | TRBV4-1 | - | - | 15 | TGCGCCAGCAGCCCCAAGGGGGAGACGGGCTACGAGCAGTACTTC | CASSPKGETGYEQYF
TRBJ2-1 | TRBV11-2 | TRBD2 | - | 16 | TGTGCCAGCAGCTCCGGGACTAGCGTTAGCCACAATGAGCAGTTCTTC | CASSSGTSVSHNEQFF
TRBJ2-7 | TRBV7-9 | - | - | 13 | TGTGCCAGCAGCTTCGGCGGGGCCTACGAGCAGTACTTC | CASSFGGAYEQYF
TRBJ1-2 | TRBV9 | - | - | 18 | TGTGCCAGCAGCGTAGGGATTTGGGAACAGGGCTTTAACTATGGCTACACCTTC | CASSVGIWEQGFNYGYTF